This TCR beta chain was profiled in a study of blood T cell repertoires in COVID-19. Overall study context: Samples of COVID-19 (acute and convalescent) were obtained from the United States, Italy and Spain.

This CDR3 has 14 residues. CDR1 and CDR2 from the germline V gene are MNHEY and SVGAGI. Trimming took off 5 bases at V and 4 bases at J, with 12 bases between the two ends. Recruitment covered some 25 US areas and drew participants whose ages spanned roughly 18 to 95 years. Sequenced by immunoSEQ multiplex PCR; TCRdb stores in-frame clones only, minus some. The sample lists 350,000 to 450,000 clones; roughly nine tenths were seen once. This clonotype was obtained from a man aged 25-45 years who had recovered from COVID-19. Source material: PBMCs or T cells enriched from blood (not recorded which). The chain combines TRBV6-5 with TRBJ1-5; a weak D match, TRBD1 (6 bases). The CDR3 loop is CASSTRGANQPQHF. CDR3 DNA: TGTGCCAGCAGTACCAGGGGCGCAAATCAGCCCCAGCATTTT.